The 22 T cell receptor beta chains in this list originate from one sample, sequenced in a study of T cell repertoires in cytomegalovirus infection. TCRdb re-analysed the reads in MiXCR, keeping a single row per CDR3 protein. This table has about 460,000 distinct CDR3 sequences, about 11% appearing once. The specimen was PBMCs. The source of these receptors is a human donor in good health (CMV status not recorded). Some clones in this sample may be carry-over from other donors' samples.

This clonotype has a count of ten or more. The chain joins TRBV29-1 to TRBJ2-1; TRBD2 might be the D (6 bases). The ends were cut back, 3 bases at V and 5 bases at J, with 11 bases in the middle. The CDR3 runs to 13 residues. CDR1 and CDR2 from the germline V gene are SQVTM and ANQGSEA. The CDR3 bases are TGCAGCGTTGATCTGGGACTCAACAATGAGCAGTTCTTC. As protein: CSVDLGLNNEQFF.

This clonotype was found many times. Given a much more abundant clone one base away, this may be a read error. The chain links TRBV7-9 to TRBJ2-1, with 12 bases aligning to TRBD2. CDR3 length equals 15 residues. Germline CDR1 is SEHNR and CDR2 is FQNEAQ (reference sequence). V trimming: 3 bases; J trimming: 5 bases; junction bases outside the gene matches: 2. CDR3 loop: CASSFGLAGNNEQFF. Here the CDR3 DNA reads TGTGCCAGCAGCTTCGGACTAGCGGGGAACAATGAGCAGTTCTTC.

This clonotype was seen many times. The gene calls are TRBV12-3 or TRBV12-4 and TRBJ2-5; D gene unclear. This CDR3 has 11 amino acids. V lost 6 bases to trimming and J lost 4 bases, with 6 bases between them. CDR3 amino acids: CASSLTETQYF. CDR3 nucleotides: TGTGCCAGCAGCTTAACAGAGACCCAGTACTTC.

This clonotype was recorded many times. The chain employs TRBV7-9 and TRBJ1-3; D gene uncertain. CDR3 size: 15 residues. Germline CDR1 is SEHNR and CDR2 is FQNEAQ (reference sequence). Trimming pared 6 bases from V and 0 bases from J, leaving 12 bases between. This CDR3 reads CASRGLESSGNTIYF. The CDR3 DNA sequence: TGTGCCAGCAGAGGGTTGGAGTCCTCTGGAAACACCATATATTTT.

This clonotype was counted at least ten times. The V and J genes are TRBV5-1 and TRBJ2-7; 8 bases agree with TRBD1. V shed 3 bases and J 0 bases; nucleotides not matched to a gene: 5. CDR1 is SGHRS, CDR2 YFSETQ, per germline. The CDR3 has 15 residues. CDR3 protein: CASSWGDRSSYEQYF. The DNA for the CDR3 is TGCGCCAGCAGCTGGGGGGACAGGAGCTCCTACGAGCAGTACTTC.

This clonotype was counted many times. This chain joins TRBV29-1 and TRBJ2-5, with 8 bases lining up with TRBD1. Germline V lookup: CDR1 SQVTM, CDR2 ANQGSEA. V shed 7 bases and J 5 bases; nucleotides not matched to a gene: 3. The CDR3 loop spans 11 amino acids. The CDR3 spells CSDRQGETQYF. The CDR3 coding sequence is TGCAGCGACCGACAGGGGGAGACCCAGTACTTC.

This clonotype was found many times. The chain is built from TRBV24-1 and TRBJ2-1, with 8 bases that match TRBD2. The germline V gene has CDR1 KGHDR and CDR2 SFDVKD. V lost 3 bases, J lost 5 bases, and 11 bases stayed unmatched. This CDR3 is 17 amino acids long. The CDR3 region is CATSDTAGEIRHNEQFF. In nucleotides, the CDR3 is TGTGCCACCAGTGATACAGCGGGAGAGATTCGACACAATGAGCAGTTCTTC.

This chain joins TRBV20-1 and TRBJ1-1, with no clear D. There are 15 residues in the CDR3. Germline V CDR1 and CDR2: DFQATT, SNEGSKA (reference sequence). V gave up 5 bases and J gave up 5 bases, with 21 bases separating them. This CDR3 is CSAPIKRHPGTEAFF. The CDR3 DNA reads TGCAGTGCTCCTATAAAACGGCACCCGGGGACTGAAGCTTTCTTT.

Many counts were recorded for this clonotype. The chain has TRBV6-1 and TRBJ1-5, with D maybe TRBD1 (6 bases). The V gene's germline CDR1 is MNHNS and CDR2 SASEGT. Trimming pared 11 bases from V and 7 bases from J, leaving 18 bases between. The CDR3 extends over 13 amino acids. CDR3 nucleotides: TGTGCCTCATTAACAGGGACGCGGCAGCCCCAGCATTTT. It is translated as CASLTGTRQPQHF.

Only a few counts were recorded for this clonotype. The genes are TRBV5-1 and TRBJ2-5; TRBD2 matches 8 bases. The CDR3 runs 15 residues. The trim removed 4 bases at V and 4 bases at J, leaving 9 bases unmatched. Germline values: CDR1 SGHRS, CDR2 YFSETQ. CDR3 protein: CASSPGQRGSETQYF. The DNA of the CDR3 is TGCGCCAGCAGCCCCGGACAGCGGGGGTCAGAGACCCAGTACTTC. Full variable domain (missing parts from reference TRBV5-1 and TRBJ2-5): KAGVTQTPRYLIKTRGQQVTLSCSPISGHRSVSWYQQTPGQGLQFLFEYFSETQRNKGNFPGRFSGRQFSNSRSEMNVSTLELGDSALYLCASSPGQRGSETQYFGPGTRLLVL.

The gene calls are TRBV5-1 and TRBJ1-1; 7 positions agree with TRBD1. The J segment lost 1 base and the V segment lost 1 base, leaving 4 bases of the junction unmatched. The CDR3 contains 15 residues. Germline CDR1 reads SGHRS; CDR2 reads YFSETQ. The CDR3 here is CASSLTGTENTEAFF. The DNA for the CDR3 is TGCGCCAGCAGCTTGACCGGGACAGAGAACACTGAAGCTTTCTTT. Full variable domain (rest looked up from reference TRBV5-1 and TRBJ1-1): KAGVTQTPRYLIKTRGQQVTLSCSPISGHRSVSWYQQTPGQGLQFLFEYFSETQRNKGNFPGRFSGRQFSNSRSEMNVSTLELGDSALYLCASSLTGTENTEAFFGQGTRLTVV.

The J gene is TRBJ1-5, the V gene TRBV27; 7 bases line up with TRBD1. Trimming at V came to 4 bases and at J to 3 bases, leaving 3 bases not matched to a gene. The germline V gene has CDR1 MNHEY and CDR2 SMNVEV (reference sequence). CDR3 length: 14 residues. This CDR3 is CASSYTGDNQPQHF. The CDR3 coding sequence is TGTGCCAGCAGTTACACAGGGGACAATCAGCCCCAGCATTTT.

CDR3 loop: CASSFGGPNQPQHF. The CDR3 nucleotides are TGTGCCAGCAGCTTCGGAGGGCCTAATCAGCCCCAGCATTTT. The chain is built from TRBV13 and TRBJ1-5; D not resolved. Germline V lookup: CDR1 PRHDT, CDR2 FYEKMQ (reference sequence). CDR3 length: 14 amino acids. Trimming removed 3 bases from V and 4 bases from J, with 10 bases in between. The entire variable domain, with the rest obtained from reference TRBV13 and TRBJ1-5, is as follows: AAGVIQSPRHLIKEKRETATLKCYPIPRHDTVYWYQQGPGQDPQFLISFYEKMQSDKGSIPDRFSAQQFSDYHSELNMSSLELGDSALYFCASSFGGPNQPQHFGDGTRLSIL.

This clonotype appeared many times. The chain joins TRBV10-2 to TRBJ2-3; tentatively, D is TRBD2 (6 bases). V gave up 0 bases and J gave up 2 bases, with 9 bases separating them. Per germline, CDR1 WSHSY and CDR2 SAAADI. This CDR3 is built from 15 residues. In DNA form, the CDR3 reads TGCGCCAGCAGTGAGTCTAGCGGCTACACAGATACGCAGTATTTT. As protein: CASSESSGYTDTQYF.

This clonotype was recorded many times. The chain has TRBV12-3 or TRBV12-4 and TRBJ2-1, with 9 positions matching TRBD2. The V segment lost 6 bases and the J segment 10 bases; nucleotides outside the gene matches: 16. The CDR3 runs to 16 residues. CDR3 sequence (DNA): TGTGCCAGCAGATTGCAGAAAGCGGGAGGAGAATACGAGCAGTTCTTC. Protein product: CASRLQKAGGEYEQFF.

This clonotype was counted ten times or more. The J gene is TRBJ2-3, the V gene TRBV5-6; D unresolved. Trimming removed 3 bases from V and 6 bases from J, with 17 bases in between. Germline V gene lookup returns CDR1 SGHDT and CDR2 YYEEEE. The CDR3 runs to 15 residues. The CDR3 loop reads CASSSLRQFRDTQYF. DNA of the CDR3: TGTGCCAGCAGCTCATTACGTCAGTTCCGGGATACGCAGTATTTT.

This clonotype was recorded at least ten times. This chain uses TRBV7-8 with TRBJ2-1, with TRBD2 identical over 13 bases. Trimming cost V 5 bases and J 9 bases; bases outside gene matches: 10. The CDR3 sequence is 16 residues long. Germline V lookup: CDR1 SGHVS, CDR2 FQNEAQ. The CDR3 sequence: CASSPRLGLAGREQFF. CDR3 DNA: TGTGCCAGCAGCCCTAGGTTGGGACTAGCGGGACGTGAGCAGTTCTTC.

This clonotype was detected many times. The chain carries TRBV5-1 and TRBJ2-7, with D perhaps matching TRBD2 (7 bases). In germline, CDR1 is SGHRS, CDR2 YFSETQ. The CDR3 contains 14 residues. The V end lost 0 bases, the J end lost 3 bases, and 10 bases lay between the germline ends. CDR3 region: CASSLAGGHYEQYF. The CDR3 region has the DNA TGCGCCAGCAGCTTGGCGGGGGGACACTACGAGCAGTACTTC.

This sequence joins TRBV20-1 and TRBJ2-5; 9 nucleotides agree with TRBD1. The ends lost 7 bases at V and 5 bases at J; junction bases unmatched: 8. Germline assignment: CDR1 DFQATT and CDR2 SNEGSKA (reference sequence). The length of the CDR3 is 13 residues. The CDR3 nucleotides are TGCAGTGGGGACAGGGAAGATGGGGAGACCCAGTACTTC. The encoded protein is CSGDREDGETQYF.

The chain combines TRBV20-1 with TRBJ1-1; a weak D match, TRBD1 (5 bases). Trimming shortened V by 5 bases and J by 0 bases, and 16 bases separated the two germline ends. CDR3 length equals 15 residues. Germline CDR1 reads DFQATT; CDR2 reads SNEGSKA (reference sequence). The CDR3 nucleotides are TGCAGTGCTTACCCTCCTCGGGGGGTGAACACTGAAGCTTTCTTT. The encoded protein is CSAYPPRGVNTEAFF.

This clonotype has just a few counts. V is TRBV28 and J is TRBJ2-1, with D perhaps TRBD2 (6 bases). V was shortened by 4 bases and J by 3 bases, with 10 bases between the two germline ends. Germline V gives CDR1 MDHEN, CDR2 SYDVKM. This CDR3 spans 14 amino acids. CDR3: CASSWAGSYNEQFF. DNA of the CDR3: TGTGCCAGCAGTTGGGCGGGGAGCTACAATGAGCAGTTCTTC. Supplemented by reference TRBV28 and TRBJ2-1, the full variable domain reads DVKVTQSSRYLVKRTGEKVFLECVQDMDHENMFWYRQDPGLGLRLIYFSYDVKMKEKGDIPEGYSVSREKKERFSLILESASTNQTSMYLCASSWAGSYNEQFFGPGTRLTVL.

The chain joins TRBV7-2 to TRBJ2-3, with D uncertain. V lost 5 bases and J lost 1, with 13 bases in between. The CDR3 is made up of 15 amino acids. The germline gives CDR1 SGHTA, CDR2 FQGNSA. Here the CDR3 DNA reads TGTGCCAGCAGCCCACCCTCTTTCCGCACAGATACGCAGTATTTT. It codes for CASSPPSFRTDTQYF.